The 27 T cell receptor beta chains below all came from one sample that was sequenced in a study of post-analysis software for immune sequencing data. Study findings and constraints: When patients were compared with controls, 4 or 5 TRBV segments were more frequent, TRBV5-6, TRBV5-1 and TRBV20-1 among them.

For these TCRs, the target antigens are not known. Carried by the TCR beta cDNA libraries were unique molecular identifiers. A single record per CDR3 protein comes from TCRdb applying MiXCR to the PCR reads. The sample has hundreds of thousands of distinct CDR3 sequences, about 40% seen once. What was sequenced was blood. The receptors were sampled from a girl aged 5-17 years with multiple sclerosis.

The chain uses TRBV7-9 and TRBJ2-4; D is perhaps TRBD1 (5 bases). The CDR3 spans 16 residues. Germline-derived CDR1 and CDR2 are SEHNR and FQNEAQ (reference sequence). With 1 base removed from V and 2 bases from J, the gap between germline ends came to 12 bases. The CDR3 DNA is TGTGCCAGCAGCTTAGAGTCTGGGGCTACCAAAAACATTCAGTACTTC. Translating it yields CASSLESGATKNIQYF.

This clonotype was recorded a few times. The chain couples TRBV10-3 to TRBJ2-3; 7 bases map to TRBD2. The germline CDR1 and CDR2 sequences are ENHRY and SYGVKD. This CDR3 has 14 residues. With 6 bases clipped from V and 0 bases from J, the junction kept 3 bases outside the gene matches. Here the CDR3 reads CAIRYSGSTDTQYF. In nucleotides, the CDR3 is TGTGCCATCAGGTATAGCGGGAGCACAGATACGCAGTATTTT.

This clonotype came up many times. J is TRBJ1-4 and V is TRBV6-1; a weak D match, TRBD1 (5 bases). This CDR3 region has 17 residues. V lost 5 bases and J lost 8, with 24 bases in between. Germline values: CDR1 MNHNS, CDR2 SASEGT. The CDR3 coding sequence is TGTGCCAGCAGTCTGAGGGCACAAGGGGCGTGGCGAGAAAAACTGTTTTTT. Its protein is CASSLRAQGAWREKLFF.

Concerning this clonotype itself: Just one base apart from a much larger clone, this may be a read error. The V gene is TRBV24-1, the J gene TRBJ2-6; 7 bases agree with TRBD1. The CDR3 sequence is 17 residues long. Germline values: CDR1 KGHDR, CDR2 SFDVKD. The CDR3 loop reads CATGPTGPSSGANVPTF. CDR3 nucleotides: TGTGCCACCGGTCCGACAGGGCCAAGCTCTGGGGCCAACGTCCCGACTTTC.

A remark on this clonotype: This may stem from a read error, because a much larger clone lies one nucleotide away. The V call is TRBV2, the J call TRBJ2-7, with TRBD2 matching over 7 bases. This CDR3 spans 18 amino acids. Germline CDR1 SNHLY, CDR2 FYNNEI. V was clipped by 1 base and J by 1 base; unmatched bases: 13. The CDR3 here is CASSEGASGGSISYEQYF. CDR3 nucleotide sequence: TGTGCCAGCAGTGAAGGGGCTAGCGGCGGGAGCATATCCTACGAGCAGTACTTC.

This clonotype has just a few counts. A much larger clone differs by one base, so this may be a read error. V gene TRBV12-3 or TRBV12-4 combines with J gene TRBJ1-1; tentative D call: TRBD1 (6 bases). CDR3 size: 15 residues. CDR3 coding DNA: TGTGCCAGCAGGTTGCAGGGGTTGGGAAACACTGAAACTTTCTTT. It codes for CASRLQGLGNTETFF.

This clonotype has more than one count but fewer than ten. The gene calls are TRBV6-2 or TRBV6-3 and TRBJ2-1, with TRBD2 identical over 8 bases. CDR1 and CDR2 (germline): MNHEY, SVGEGT. The CDR3 totals 17 residues. J lost 5 bases, V lost 0 bases, and 9 bases had no gene match. The CDR3 nucleotides are TGTGCCAGCAGTTACTCCCTCCGGGGGCGGGGGGACAATGAGCAGTTCTTC. Translated: CASSYSLRGRGDNEQFF.

This clonotype was seen more than once but under ten times. The chain links TRBV7-3 to TRBJ1-1; tentatively, D is TRBD1 (5 bases). V was trimmed by 6 bases and J by 7 bases, leaving 24 bases between them. This CDR3 spans 16 amino acids. CDR1 and CDR2 from the germline V gene are SGHTA and FQGTGA. CDR3 nucleotides: TGTGCCAGCAGACCCGTGACAGAAAGGTACGAAGGTGAAGCTTTCTTT. Protein: CASRPVTERYEGEAFF.

Turning to this clonotype: A much bigger clone sits one base away, suggesting this may be a read error. The rearrangement joins TRBV5-1 to TRBJ2-3; D is possibly TRBD1 (6 bases). This CDR3 has 15 residues. Germline V gives CDR1 SGHRS, CDR2 YFSETQ. The CDR3 sequence is CAGSPTQGNTDTQYF. CDR3 nucleotide sequence: TGCGCCGGCAGCCCTACACAGGGAAACACAGATACGCAGTATTTT. The entire variable domain, with the rest obtained from reference TRBV5-1 and TRBJ2-3, is as follows: KAGVTQTPRYLIKTRGQQVTLSCSPISGHRSVSWYQQTPGQGLQFLFEYFSETQRNKGNFPGRFSGRQFSNSRSEMNVSTLELGDSALYLCAGSPTQGNTDTQYFGPGTRLTVL.

The rearrangement joins TRBV10-3 to TRBJ2-5, with 7 bases that match TRBD2. CDR1 ENHRY and CDR2 SYGVKD come from the germline V gene. The CDR3 loop spans 19 amino acids. J gave up 5 bases and V 0 bases, and 18 bases lay outside the gene matches. CDR3 protein: CAISESGGRGGRQKETQYF. The CDR3 nucleotides read TGTGCCATCAGTGAGTCGGGGGGGAGAGGAGGAAGACAGAAGGAGACCCAGTACTTC.

Many counts were recorded for this clonotype. The chain joins TRBV6-5 to TRBJ2-1, with TRBD1 matching over 12 bases. This CDR3 contains 15 residues. After removal of 5 bases from V and 8 bases from J, the junction contained 7 bases not matched to a gene. Germline V gene lookup returns CDR1 MNHEY and CDR2 SVGAGI. The CDR3 DNA reads TGTGCCAGCAGTCCCGGGACAGGGGGCAAAGATGAGCAGTTCTTC. Amino acid sequence: CASSPGTGGKDEQFF.

This clonotype was detected ten times or more. In DNA form, the CDR3 reads TGCGCCAGCAGCTTGGTGGGCCTAGCGGGAGTCAATGAGCAGTTCTTC. It encodes CASSLVGLAGVNEQFF. This chain links TRBV5-1 with TRBJ2-1, with 10 positions matching TRBD2. Germline V gives CDR1 SGHRS, CDR2 YFSETQ. J lost 6 bases, V lost 0 bases, and 6 bases had no gene match. The CDR3 runs 16 residues. The variable domain in full, with the rest retrieved from reference TRBV5-1 and TRBJ2-1, is KAGVTQTPRYLIKTRGQQVTLSCSPISGHRSVSWYQQTPGQGLQFLFEYFSETQRNKGNFPGRFSGRQFSNSRSEMNVSTLELGDSALYLCASSLVGLAGVNEQFFGPGTRLTVL.

This chain joins TRBV20-1 and TRBJ1-1; D is perhaps TRBD1 (5 bases). CDR1 DFQATT and CDR2 SNEGSKA come from the germline V gene (reference sequence). The CDR3 sequence is 12 residues long. The CDR3 region has the DNA TGCAGCCCTCCACAGGCCTCTTCTGCAGCTTTCTTT. It yields the protein CSPPQASSAAFF.

A remark on this clonotype: This clone may be a read error of a much larger clone one base away. This chain connects TRBV2 to TRBJ2-3; D is undetermined. The CDR3 sequence is 12 residues long. Per germline, CDR1 SNHLY and CDR2 FYNNEI. V gave up 2 bases and J gave up 6 bases, with 6 bases separating them. Here the CDR3 reads CASSETGDTQYF. The DNA for the CDR3 is TGTGCCAGCAGTGAAACCGGGGATACGCAGTATTTT.

This clonotype was observed many times. The gene calls are TRBV12-3 or TRBV12-4 and TRBJ2-5; 9 nucleotides agree with TRBD1. The ends lost 6 bases at V and 0 bases at J; junction bases unmatched: 8. The CDR3 is 16 residues long. The CDR3 DNA follows: TGTGCCAGCAGCCCATGGGACAGGGAGTACCAAGAGACCCAGTACTTC. Protein sequence: CASSPWDREYQETQYF.

This clonotype came up many times. V and J are TRBV4-2 and TRBJ2-1; TRBD2 agrees at 9 bases. V was clipped by 4 bases and J by 5 bases; unmatched bases: 15. The CDR3 totals 18 residues. Germline V CDR1 and CDR2: LGHNA, YNFKEQ. CDR3 DNA sequence: TGTGCCAGCAGCCGATGGAGTCTAGCGGGACAACCTGACAATGAGCAGTTCTTC. This translates into CASSRWSLAGQPDNEQFF.

The chain couples TRBV7-2 to TRBJ2-3, with D possibly matching TRBD2 (6 bases). CDR3 length equals 14 residues. V lost 5 bases to trimming and J lost 6 bases, with 15 bases between them. Germline CDR1 SGHTA, CDR2 FQGNSA. The CDR3 sequence: CASSIAGAGDTQYF. The CDR3 DNA reads as TGTGCCAGCAGCATCGCCGGGGCGGGGGATACGCAGTATTTT.

The rearrangement links TRBV19 to TRBJ1-1, with D possibly TRBD1 on 6 matching bases. Germline V CDR1 and CDR2: LNHDA, SQIVND (reference sequence). Trimming removed 5 bases at V and 5 bases at J, with 15 bases between. This CDR3 has 14 amino acids. The CDR3 coding sequence is TGTGCCAGTAGTTTGACTCAGGGGCAAACTGAAGCTTTCTTT. This gives the protein CASSLTQGQTEAFF.

This clonotype was counted only a few times. With a much larger clone just one base away, this may be a read error. The chain employs TRBV4-1 and TRBJ2-5, with D perhaps TRBD2 (6 bases). Between the trimmed V and J ends, which lost 2 bases and 9 bases, there was a span of 16 bases. In germline, CDR1 is MGHRA, CDR2 YSYEKL. This CDR3 contains 14 residues. The CDR3 spells CASSQPTGGEAQYF. The DNA of the CDR3 is TGCGCCAGCAGCCAACCGACCGGAGGGGAGGCCCAGTACTTC.

This clonotype showed up just a few times. At one boundary the junction diverges from the germline segment, which might be a read error. The chain carries TRBV6-5 and TRBJ1-1; D gene uncertain. The CDR3 loop spans 14 amino acids. CDR1 and CDR2 (germline): MNHEY, SVGAGI. The CDR3 coding sequence is TGTACCAGCAGCCCCAGTGGCGTGAACACTGAAGCTTTCTTT. It specifies CTSSPSGVNTEAFF.

The chain joins TRBV7-3 to TRBJ2-7, with D possibly matching TRBD2 (5 bases). V was trimmed by 5 bases and J by 7 bases, leaving 15 bases between them. The germline CDR1 and CDR2 sequences are SGHTA and FQGTGA. The CDR3 runs to 13 residues. The CDR3 here is CASSAGLGQEQYF. The CDR3 nucleotides read TGTGCCAGCAGCGCCGGACTCGGGCAGGAGCAGTACTTC.

This clonotype has only a few counts. The rearrangement joins TRBV10-3 to TRBJ2-5; 8 bases line up with TRBD1. CDR3 size: 15 residues. Trimming cost V 5 bases and J 5 bases; bases outside gene matches: 10. Germline V CDR1 and CDR2: ENHRY, SYGVKD. CDR3 residues: CAISIDRGSTETQYF. The CDR3 bases are TGTGCCATCAGTATCGACAGGGGCAGTACGGAGACCCAGTACTTC.

V is TRBV7-2 and J is TRBJ1-2, with 8 bases lining up with TRBD1. This CDR3 has 17 amino acids. Germline CDR1 and CDR2: SGHTA and FQGNSA. With 4 bases clipped from V and 4 bases from J, the junction kept 14 bases outside the gene matches. The CDR3 coding sequence is TGTGCCAGCAGCTCCCAAGGGACAGGCCATGAAAGCTATGGCTACACCTTC. Translated, it gives CASSSQGTGHESYGYTF.

Ten or more counts support this clonotype. The CDR3 is CASASGGSYNEQFF. The CDR3 bases are TGTGCCAGTGCTAGCGGGGGATCCTACAATGAGCAGTTCTTC. This rearrangement joins TRBV6-6 to TRBJ2-1; 10 nucleotides align to TRBD2. Germline loops: CDR1 MNHNY, CDR2 SVGAGI (reference sequence). After removal of 9 bases from V and 1 base from J, the junction contained 3 bases not matched to a gene. There are 14 residues in the CDR3.

This clonotype was detected ten times or more. V gene TRBV18 combines with J gene TRBJ1-5; maybe TRBD1 (5 bases). The CDR3 covers 15 residues. V was trimmed by 2 bases and J by 3 bases, leaving 11 bases between them. Germline lookup yields CDR1 KGHSH and CDR2 LQKENI. CDR3 bases: TGTGCCAGCTCACCAGAGGGGAGTACCAATCAGCCCCAGCATTTT. This translates into CASSPEGSTNQPQHF.

This clonotype has at least ten counts. The chain links TRBV6-1 to TRBJ2-1; D uncertain. The CDR3 contains 15 residues. V lost 1 base to trimming and J lost 9 bases, with 16 bases between them. From germline, CDR1 is MNHNS and CDR2 SASEGT. In nucleotides, the CDR3 is TGTGCCAGCAGTGAAGGGGGTATTAGAGAGGTTGAGCAGTTCTTC. It specifies CASSEGGIREVEQFF.

This clonotype has more than one count but fewer than ten. A much larger clone differs from this one at a single base, so this may be a read error. The rearrangement joins TRBV6-6 to TRBJ1-2; no clear D gene. Germline V gene data show CDR1 as MNHNY and CDR2 as SVGAGI (reference sequence). The CDR3 covers 14 residues. The CDR3 DNA reads TGTGCCGGCAGTTACTCGACTGTTAACTATGGCTACACCTTC. Encoded protein: CAGSYSTVNYGYTF.